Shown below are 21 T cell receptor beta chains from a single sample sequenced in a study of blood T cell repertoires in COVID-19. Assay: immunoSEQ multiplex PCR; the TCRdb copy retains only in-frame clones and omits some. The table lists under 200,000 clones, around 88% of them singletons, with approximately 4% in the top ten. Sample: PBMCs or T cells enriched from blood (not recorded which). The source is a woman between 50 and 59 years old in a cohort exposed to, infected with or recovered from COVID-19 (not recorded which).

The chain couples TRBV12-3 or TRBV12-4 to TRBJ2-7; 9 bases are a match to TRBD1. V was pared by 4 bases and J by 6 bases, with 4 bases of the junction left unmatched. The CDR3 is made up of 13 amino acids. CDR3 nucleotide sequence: TGTGCCAGCAGTTCGGGACAGGGAAGCGAGCAGTACTTC. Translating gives CASSSGQGSEQYF.

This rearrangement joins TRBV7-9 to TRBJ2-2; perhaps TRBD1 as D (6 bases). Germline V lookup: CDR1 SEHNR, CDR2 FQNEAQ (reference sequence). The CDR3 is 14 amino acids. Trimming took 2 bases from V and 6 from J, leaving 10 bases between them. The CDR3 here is CASSLLGGSGELFF. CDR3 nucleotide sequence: TGTGCCAGCAGCTTACTAGGGGGATCCGGGGAGCTGTTTTTT.

This CDR3 is CASSPPPGSRNSPLHF. The CDR3 coding sequence is TGTGCCAGCAGTCCCCCCCCGGGTAGCCGTAATTCACCCCTCCACTTT. The chain joins TRBV28 to TRBJ1-6, with no clear D. The CDR3 runs to 16 residues. V lost 5 bases and J lost 6, with 17 bases in between. Germline CDR1 MDHEN, CDR2 SYDVKM.

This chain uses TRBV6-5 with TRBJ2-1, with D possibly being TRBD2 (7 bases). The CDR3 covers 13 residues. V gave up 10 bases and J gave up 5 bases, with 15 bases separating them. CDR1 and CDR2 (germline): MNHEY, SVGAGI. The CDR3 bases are TGTGCCAATTGTGCGGGGGCTAACAATGAGCAGTTCTTC. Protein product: CANCAGANNEQFF.

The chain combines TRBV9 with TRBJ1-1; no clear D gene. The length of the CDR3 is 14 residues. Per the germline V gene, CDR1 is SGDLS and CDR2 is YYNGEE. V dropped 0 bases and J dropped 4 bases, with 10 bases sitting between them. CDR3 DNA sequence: TGTGCCAGCAGCGTAGTAGGGCGGGGCACTGAAGCTTTCTTT. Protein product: CASSVVGRGTEAFF.

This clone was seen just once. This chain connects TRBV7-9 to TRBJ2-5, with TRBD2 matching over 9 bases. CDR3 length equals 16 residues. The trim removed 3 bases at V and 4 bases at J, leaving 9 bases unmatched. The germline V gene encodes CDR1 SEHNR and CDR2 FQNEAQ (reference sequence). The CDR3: CASSLWASGAGETQYF. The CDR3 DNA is TGTGCCAGCAGCTTGTGGGCTAGCGGGGCTGGAGAGACCCAGTACTTC. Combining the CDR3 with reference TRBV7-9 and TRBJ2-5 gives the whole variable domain DTGVSQNPRHKITKRGQNVTFRCDPISEHNRLYWYRQTLGQGPEFLTYFQNEAQLEKSRLLSDRFSAERPKGSFSTLEIQRTEQGDSAMYLCASSLWASGAGETQYFGPGTRLLVL.

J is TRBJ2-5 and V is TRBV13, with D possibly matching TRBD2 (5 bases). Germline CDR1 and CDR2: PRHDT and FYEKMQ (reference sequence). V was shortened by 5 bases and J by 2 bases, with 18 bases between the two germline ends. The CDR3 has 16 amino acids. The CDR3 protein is CASSERRLTVQETQYF. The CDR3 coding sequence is TGTGCCAGCAGCGAAAGGCGACTAACGGTACAAGAGACCCAGTACTTC. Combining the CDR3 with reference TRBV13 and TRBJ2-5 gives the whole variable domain AAGVIQSPRHLIKEKRETATLKCYPIPRHDTVYWYQQGPGQDPQFLISFYEKMQSDKGSIPDRFSAQQFSDYHSELNMSSLELGDSALYFCASSERRLTVQETQYFGPGTRLLVL.

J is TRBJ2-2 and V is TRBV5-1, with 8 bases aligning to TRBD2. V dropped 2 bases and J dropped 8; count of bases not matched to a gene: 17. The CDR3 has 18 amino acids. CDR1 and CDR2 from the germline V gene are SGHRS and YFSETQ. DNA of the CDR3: TGCGCCAGCAGCTTCCGGGGGAGCGGGAGAGCCCAAACTGGGGAGCTGTTTTTT. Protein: CASSFRGSGRAQTGELFF. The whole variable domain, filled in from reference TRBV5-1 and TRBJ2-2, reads KAGVTQTPRYLIKTRGQQVTLSCSPISGHRSVSWYQQTPGQGLQFLFEYFSETQRNKGNFPGRFSGRQFSNSRSEMNVSTLELGDSALYLCASSFRGSGRAQTGELFFGEGSRLTVL.

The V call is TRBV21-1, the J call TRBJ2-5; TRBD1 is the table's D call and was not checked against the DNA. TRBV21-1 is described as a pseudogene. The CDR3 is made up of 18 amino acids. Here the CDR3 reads CASSKNPRDRGGRETQYF. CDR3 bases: TGTGCCAGCAGCAAAAACCCCCGGGACAGGGGTGGTCGAGAGACCCAGTACTTC.

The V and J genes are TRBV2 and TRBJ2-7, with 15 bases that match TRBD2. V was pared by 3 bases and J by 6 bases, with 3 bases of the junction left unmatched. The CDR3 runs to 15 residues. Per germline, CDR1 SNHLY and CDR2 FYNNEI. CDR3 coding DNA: TGTGCCAGCAGTGAGCAGGGACTAGCGGGAGGCGAGCAGTACTTC. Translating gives CASSEQGLAGGEQYF.

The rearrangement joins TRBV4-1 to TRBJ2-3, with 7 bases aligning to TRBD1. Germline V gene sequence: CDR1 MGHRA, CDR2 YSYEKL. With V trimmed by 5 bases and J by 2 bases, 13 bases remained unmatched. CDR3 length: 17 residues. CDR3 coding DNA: TGCGCCAGCAGCAACGCCGCGTCAGGGGGTGCCACAGATACGCAGTATTTT. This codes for CASSNAASGGATDTQYF.

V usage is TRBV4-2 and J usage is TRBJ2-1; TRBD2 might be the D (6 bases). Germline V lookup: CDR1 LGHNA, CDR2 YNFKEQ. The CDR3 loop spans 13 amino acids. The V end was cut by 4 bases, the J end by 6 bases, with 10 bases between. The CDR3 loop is CASSPGLTNEQFF. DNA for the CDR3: TGTGCCAGCAGCCCGGGACTTACCAATGAGCAGTTCTTC.

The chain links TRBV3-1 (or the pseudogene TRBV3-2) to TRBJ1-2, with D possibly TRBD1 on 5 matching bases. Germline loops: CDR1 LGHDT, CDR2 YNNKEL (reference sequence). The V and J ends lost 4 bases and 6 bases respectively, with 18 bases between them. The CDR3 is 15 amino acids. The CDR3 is CASSRGSGGSNGYTF. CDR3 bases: TGTGCCAGCAGCCGAGGTTCGGGGGGAAGCAATGGCTACACCTTC.

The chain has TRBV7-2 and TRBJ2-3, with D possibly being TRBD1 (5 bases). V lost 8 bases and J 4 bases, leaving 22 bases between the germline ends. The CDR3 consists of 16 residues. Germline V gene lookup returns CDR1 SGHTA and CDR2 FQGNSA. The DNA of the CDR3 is TGTGCCAGCTGCCCCTCGGCCAGGGCTGGTCCAGATACGCAGTATTTT. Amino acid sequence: CASCPSARAGPDTQYF. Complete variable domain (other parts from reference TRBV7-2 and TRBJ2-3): GAGVSQSPSNKVTEKGKDVELRCDPISGHTALYWYRQSLGQGLEFLIYFQGNSAPDKSGLPSDRFSAERTGGSVSTLTIQRTQQEDSAVYLCASCPSARAGPDTQYFGPGTRLTVL.

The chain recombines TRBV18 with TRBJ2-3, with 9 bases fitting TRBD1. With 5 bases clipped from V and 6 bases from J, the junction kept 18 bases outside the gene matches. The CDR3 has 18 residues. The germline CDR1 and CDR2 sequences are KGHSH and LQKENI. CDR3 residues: CASSSTRPGTGPKDTQYF. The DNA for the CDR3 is TGTGCCAGCTCATCCACACGTCCGGGGACAGGGCCGAAGGATACGCAGTATTTT. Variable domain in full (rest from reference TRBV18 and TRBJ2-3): NAGVMQNPRHLVRRRGQEARLRCSPMKGHSHVYWYRQLPEEGLKFMVYLQKENIIDESGMPKERFSAEFPKEGPSILRIQQVVRGDSAAYFCASSSTRPGTGPKDTQYFGPGTRLTVL.

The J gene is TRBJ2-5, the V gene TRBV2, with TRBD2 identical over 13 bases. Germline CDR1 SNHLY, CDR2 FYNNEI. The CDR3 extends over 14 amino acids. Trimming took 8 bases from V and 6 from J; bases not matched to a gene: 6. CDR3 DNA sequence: TGTGCCAGCGAAACTAGCGGGGGGGGGAAGACCCAGTACTTC. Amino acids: CASETSGGGKTQYF.

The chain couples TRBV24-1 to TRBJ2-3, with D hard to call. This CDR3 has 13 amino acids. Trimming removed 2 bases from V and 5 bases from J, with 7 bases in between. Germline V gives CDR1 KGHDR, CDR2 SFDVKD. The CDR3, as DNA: TGTGCCACCAGTGATTGGGCAGGAGATACGCAGTATTTT. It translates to CATSDWAGDTQYF.

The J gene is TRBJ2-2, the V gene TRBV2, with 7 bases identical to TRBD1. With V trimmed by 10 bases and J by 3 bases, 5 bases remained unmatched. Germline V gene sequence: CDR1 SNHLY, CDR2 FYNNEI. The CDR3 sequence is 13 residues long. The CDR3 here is CAKGQDYTGELFF. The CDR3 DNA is TGTGCCAAAGGACAGGACTACACCGGGGAGCTGTTTTTT.

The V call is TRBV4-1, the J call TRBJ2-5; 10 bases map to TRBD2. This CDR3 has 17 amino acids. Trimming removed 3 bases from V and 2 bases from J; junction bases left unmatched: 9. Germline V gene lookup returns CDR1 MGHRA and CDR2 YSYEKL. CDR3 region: CASSQNIAGGGQETQYF. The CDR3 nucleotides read TGCGCCAGCAGCCAGAATATAGCGGGAGGTGGGCAAGAGACCCAGTACTTC.

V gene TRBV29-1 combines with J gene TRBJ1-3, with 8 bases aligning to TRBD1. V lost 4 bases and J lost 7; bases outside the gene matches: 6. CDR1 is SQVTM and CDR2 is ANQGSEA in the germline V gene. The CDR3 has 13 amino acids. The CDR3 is CSVGLDRGNTIYF. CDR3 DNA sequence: TGCAGCGTTGGGTTAGACAGGGGCAACACCATATATTTT.

CDR3 bases: TGTGCCTGGAGTGAGGACAGCTATGGAGGCTACACCTTC. It encodes CAWSEDSYGGYTF. The V call is TRBV30, the J call TRBJ1-2; TRBD1 is a possible D gene (6 bases). The CDR3 length is 13 residues. Looked up from germline, CDR1 is GTSNPN and CDR2 is SVGIG (reference sequence). The germline V and J ends were trimmed by 1 base and 8 bases, with 14 bases remaining between them.